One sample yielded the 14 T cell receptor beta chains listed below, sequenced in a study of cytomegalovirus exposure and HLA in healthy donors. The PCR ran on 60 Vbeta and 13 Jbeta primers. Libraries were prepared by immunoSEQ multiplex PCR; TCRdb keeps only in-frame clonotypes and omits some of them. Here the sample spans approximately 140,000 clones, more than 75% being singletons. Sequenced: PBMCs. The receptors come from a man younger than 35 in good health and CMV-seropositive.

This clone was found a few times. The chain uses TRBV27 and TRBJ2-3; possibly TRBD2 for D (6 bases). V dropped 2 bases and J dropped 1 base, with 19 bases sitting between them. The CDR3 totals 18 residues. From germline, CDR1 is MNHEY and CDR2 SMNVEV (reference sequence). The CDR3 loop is CASSLTPFWGEGTDTQYF. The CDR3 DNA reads TGTGCCAGCAGTTTAACCCCCTTTTGGGGGGAGGGCACAGATACGCAGTATTTT.

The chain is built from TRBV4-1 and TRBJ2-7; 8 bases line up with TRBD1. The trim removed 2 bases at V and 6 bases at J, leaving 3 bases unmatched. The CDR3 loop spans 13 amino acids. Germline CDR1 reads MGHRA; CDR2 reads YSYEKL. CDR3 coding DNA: TGCGCCAGCAGCCAACCCACAGGGGGCGAGCAGTACTTC. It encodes CASSQPTGGEQYF.

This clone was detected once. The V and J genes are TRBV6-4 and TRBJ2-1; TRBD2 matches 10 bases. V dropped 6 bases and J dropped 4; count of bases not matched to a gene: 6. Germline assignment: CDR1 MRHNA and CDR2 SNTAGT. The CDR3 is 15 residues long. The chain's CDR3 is CASRETSGPYNEQFF. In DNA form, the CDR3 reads TGTGCCAGCAGAGAGACTAGCGGGCCTTACAATGAGCAGTTCTTC.

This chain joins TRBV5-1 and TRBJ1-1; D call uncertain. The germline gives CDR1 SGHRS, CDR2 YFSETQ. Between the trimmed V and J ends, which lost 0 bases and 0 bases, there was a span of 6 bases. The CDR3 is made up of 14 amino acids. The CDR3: CASSLETLNTEAFF. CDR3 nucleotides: TGCGCCAGCAGCTTGGAGACACTGAACACTGAAGCTTTCTTT.

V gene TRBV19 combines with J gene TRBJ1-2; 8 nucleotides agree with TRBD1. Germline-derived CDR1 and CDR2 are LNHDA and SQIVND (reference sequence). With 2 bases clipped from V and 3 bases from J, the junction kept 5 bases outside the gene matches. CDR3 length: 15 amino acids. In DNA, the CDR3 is TGTGCCAGTAGTATAAGGAACAGGGGGGACTATGGCTACACCTTC. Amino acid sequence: CASSIRNRGDYGYTF.

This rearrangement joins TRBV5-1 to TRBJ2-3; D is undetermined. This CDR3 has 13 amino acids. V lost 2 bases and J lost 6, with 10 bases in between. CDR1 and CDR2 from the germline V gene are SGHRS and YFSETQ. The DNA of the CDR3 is TGCGCCAGCAGCTTAGGAGTTTCGGATACGCAGTATTTT. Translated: CASSLGVSDTQYF.

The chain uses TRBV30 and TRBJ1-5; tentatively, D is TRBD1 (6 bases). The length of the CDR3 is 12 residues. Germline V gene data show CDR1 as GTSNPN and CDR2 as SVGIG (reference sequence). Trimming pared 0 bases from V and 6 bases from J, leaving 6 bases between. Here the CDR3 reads CAWSVQGQPQHF. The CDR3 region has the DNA TGTGCCTGGAGTGTACAGGGTCAGCCCCAGCATTTT. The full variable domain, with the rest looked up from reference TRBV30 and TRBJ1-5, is SQTIHQWPATLVQPVGSPLSLECTVEGTSNPNLYWYRQAAGRGLQLLFYSVGIGQISSEVPQNLSASRPQDRQFILSSKKLLLSDSGFYLCAWSVQGQPQHFGDGTRLSIL.

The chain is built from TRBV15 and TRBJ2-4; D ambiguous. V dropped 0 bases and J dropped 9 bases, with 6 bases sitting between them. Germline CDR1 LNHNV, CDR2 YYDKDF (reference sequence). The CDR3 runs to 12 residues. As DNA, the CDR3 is TGTGCCACCAGCAGAGAAATTAGCATTCAGTACTTC. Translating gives CATSREISIQYF.

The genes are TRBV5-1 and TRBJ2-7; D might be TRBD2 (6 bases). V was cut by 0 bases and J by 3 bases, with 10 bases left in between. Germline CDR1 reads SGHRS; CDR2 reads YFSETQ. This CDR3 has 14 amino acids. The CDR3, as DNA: TGCGCCAGCAGCTTGGTGCTCGGGAGCTACGAGCAGTACTTC. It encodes CASSLVLGSYEQYF.

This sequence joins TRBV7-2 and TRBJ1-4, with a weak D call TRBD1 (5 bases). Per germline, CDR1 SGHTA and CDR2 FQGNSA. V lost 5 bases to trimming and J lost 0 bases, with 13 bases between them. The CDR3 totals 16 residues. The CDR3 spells CASSPWGGTTNEKLFF. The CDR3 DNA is TGTGCCAGCAGCCCTTGGGGCGGAACAACTAATGAAAAACTGTTTTTT.

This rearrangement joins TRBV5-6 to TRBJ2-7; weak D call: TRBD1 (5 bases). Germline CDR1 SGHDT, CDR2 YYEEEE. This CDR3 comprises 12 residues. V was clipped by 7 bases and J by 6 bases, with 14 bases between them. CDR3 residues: CASARARAEQYF. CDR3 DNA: TGTGCCAGCGCCCGCGCCAGGGCCGAGCAGTACTTC.

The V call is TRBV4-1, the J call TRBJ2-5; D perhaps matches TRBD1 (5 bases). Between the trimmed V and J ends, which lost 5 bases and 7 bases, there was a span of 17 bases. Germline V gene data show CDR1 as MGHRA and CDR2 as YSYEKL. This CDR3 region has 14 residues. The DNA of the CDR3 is TGCGCCAGCAGCGACCAGGACCTAAGGGGGACCCAGTACTTC. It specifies CASSDQDLRGTQYF.

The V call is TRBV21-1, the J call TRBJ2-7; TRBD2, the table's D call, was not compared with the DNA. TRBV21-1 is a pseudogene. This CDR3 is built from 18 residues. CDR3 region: CASSKELVGGCTFYEQYF. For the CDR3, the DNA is TGTGCCAGCAGCAAAGAGTTGGTGGGGGGGTGCACGTTCTACGAGCAGTACTTC.

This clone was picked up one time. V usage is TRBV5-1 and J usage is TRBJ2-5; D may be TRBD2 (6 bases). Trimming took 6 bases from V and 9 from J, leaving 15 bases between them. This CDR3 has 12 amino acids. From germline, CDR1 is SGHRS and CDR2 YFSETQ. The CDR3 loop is CASTLTGEAQYF. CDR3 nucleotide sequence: TGCGCCAGCACCCTAACCGGGGAGGCCCAGTACTTC.